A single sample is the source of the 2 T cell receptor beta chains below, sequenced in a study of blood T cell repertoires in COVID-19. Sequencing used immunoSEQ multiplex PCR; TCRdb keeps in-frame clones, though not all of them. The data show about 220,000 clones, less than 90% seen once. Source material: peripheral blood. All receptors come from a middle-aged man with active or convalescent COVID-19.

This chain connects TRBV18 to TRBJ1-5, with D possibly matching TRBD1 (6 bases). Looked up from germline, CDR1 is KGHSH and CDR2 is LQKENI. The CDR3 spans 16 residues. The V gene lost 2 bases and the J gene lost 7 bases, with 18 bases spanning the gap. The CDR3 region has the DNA TGTGCCAGCTCACCAAATAGTCAGGGGTCAGGGCAGCCCCAGCATTTT. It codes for CASSPNSQGSGQPQHF.

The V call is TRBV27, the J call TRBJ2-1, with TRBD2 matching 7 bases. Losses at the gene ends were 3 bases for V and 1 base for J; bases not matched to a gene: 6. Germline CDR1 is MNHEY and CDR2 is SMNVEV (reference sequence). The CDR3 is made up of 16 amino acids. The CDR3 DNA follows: TGTGCCAGCAGTTTCCACCAAGCGGGGTCCTACAATGAGCAGTTCTTC. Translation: CASSFHQAGSYNEQFF.